These T cell receptor beta chains were read from a single sample in a study of blood T cell repertoires in COVID-19. The method was immunoSEQ multiplex PCR; TCRdb's version includes in-frame clones alone and lacks a portion of them. This sample has about 180,000 clones, with roughly nine tenths found just once. Sequencing was carried out using peripheral blood. The source is a man aged 18 to 30 who had recovered from COVID-19. The CDR3 runs from the conserved cysteine through the conserved F or W. The order of the fields is V gene, clone size, D gene, CDR3 protein. D genes are given only for firm matches. Expanded clones get a size class; other rows say once, few or many, or leave the size out.

V gene: TRBV3-1/TRBV3-2
clone size: NA
D gene: TRBD2
CDR3 protein: CASSPGTSGQETQYF

V gene: TRBV5-4
clone size: NA
D gene: TRBD2
CDR3 protein: CASSFEGTSGKYEQYF

V gene: TRBV2
clone size: NA
D gene: NA
CDR3 protein: CASSGAKSGTSTDTQYF

V gene: TRBV6-5
clone size: NA
D gene: NA
CDR3 protein: CASSSWGGRANTEAFF

V gene: TRBV19
clone size: few
D gene: TRBD1
CDR3 protein: CASSIGDRAITEAFF

V gene: TRBV19
clone size: NA
D gene: NA
CDR3 protein: CASSIDPGIGTEAFF

V gene: TRBV19
clone size: NA
D gene: TRBD1
CDR3 protein: CASSRTGDSNQPQHF

V gene: TRBV28
clone size: NA
D gene: NA
CDR3 protein: CASRAPPSYEQYF

V gene: TRBV2
clone size: few
D gene: NA
CDR3 protein: CASSEQGGSNQPQHF

V gene: TRBV9
clone size: NA
D gene: TRBD2
CDR3 protein: CASSVGRGLADLTYNEQFF

V gene: TRBV5-1
clone size: NA
D gene: NA
CDR3 protein: CASSFRNTQYF

V gene: TRBV7-2
clone size: NA
D gene: TRBD2
CDR3 protein: CASSLQVGRVTKGDYEQYF

V gene: TRBV27
clone size: NA
D gene: NA
CDR3 protein: CASSPQILYGYTF

V gene: TRBV15
clone size: few
D gene: NA
CDR3 protein: CATSRDPVTYNEQFF

V gene: TRBV28
clone size: NA
D gene: NA
CDR3 protein: CASSLQGTVYGYTF

V gene: TRBV7-2
clone size: NA
D gene: NA
CDR3 protein: CASSLAQGRLNIQYF

V gene: TRBV7-6
clone size: NA
D gene: TRBD2
CDR3 protein: CASSLRPTSAIVTDTQYF

V gene: TRBV24-1
clone size: NA
D gene: NA
CDR3 protein: CATSDPRGSGNTIYF

V gene: TRBV6-5
clone size: NA
D gene: NA
CDR3 protein: CASSSTANTGELFF

V gene: TRBV4-3
clone size: NA
D gene: TRBD1
CDR3 protein: CASSRRQGSEKLFF

V gene: TRBV5-1
clone size: NA
D gene: TRBD2
CDR3 protein: CASRTSSTNEQFF

V gene: TRBV28
clone size: NA
D gene: TRBD1
CDR3 protein: CASSLTAGGISYEQYF

V gene: TRBV4-2
clone size: NA
D gene: NA
CDR3 protein: CASSPEGGAGEKLFF

V gene: TRBV7-9
clone size: NA
D gene: TRBD2
CDR3 protein: CASSVSGRGETQYF

V gene: TRBV25-1
clone size: NA
D gene: NA
CDR3 protein: CASSRADTQYF

V gene: TRBV27
clone size: once
D gene: TRBD2
CDR3 protein: CASSSAGAGVDTQYF

V gene: TRBV4-3
clone size: NA
D gene: NA
CDR3 protein: CASSQDNYHYNEQFF

V gene: TRBV4-2
clone size: NA
D gene: NA
CDR3 protein: CASVTGTTEAFF

V gene: TRBV5-1
clone size: NA
D gene: TRBD1
CDR3 protein: CASSLEGQGYEQYF